The clone carrying this T cell receptor beta chain was recorded many times. The antigen is unknown. The source material, RNA transcripts, was used to amplify TCR beta CDR3 regions. First-round RT-PCR targeting the TCR CDR3 was performed with the HTBI primer set. TCRdb redid the calling of the multiplex PCR reads with MiXCR, one entry per CDR3 protein. The sample has under 550,000 distinct CDR3 sequences, roughly 15% seen once. Germline assignment: CDR1 KGHSH and CDR2 LQKENI. Trimming pared 5 bases from V and 6 bases from J, leaving 14 bases between. The CDR3 is 13 amino acids. Patients aged 18 to 65 had newly diagnosed hyperthyroidism lasting under 2 months. This record comes from a study of T cells in Graves' hyperthyroidism and ophthalmopathy. Study-level points and caveats: Most thyroid clonotypes expanded above 0.001 were also detected in blood.

This rearrangement joins TRBV18 to TRBJ2-7, with D perhaps TRBD1 (5 bases). The receptor was isolated from a woman under 30 with Graves' hyperthyroidism. Material for sequencing was blood. CDR3 bases: TGTGCCAGCTCAGCAGGTACAACAGGCGAGCAGTACTTC. It translates to CASSAGTTGEQYF.